Listed below are T cell receptor beta chains from one sample, sequenced in a study of shared clonotypes between healthy human individuals. The table came from immunoSEQ multiplex PCR; TCRdb's copy has only in-frame clones and leaves some out. The sample carries around 2,000,000 clones, 95% recorded once. Sequenced sample: naive CD4+ T cells sorted from blood. The source of these receptors is a man younger than 35 in good health. Each CDR3 is given with its conserved first and last residue. D genes are given only for firm matches. Clone size is not always given. Where it is, it says once, few, many or a class for expanded clones.

D gene,V gene,clone size,J gene,CDR3 length,CDR3 protein,CDR3 DNA
NA,TRBV6-5,NA,TRBJ2-1,14,CASSYSTQYNEQFF,TGTGCCAGCAGTTACTCGACGCAGTACAATGAGCAGTTCTTC
NA,TRBV2,NA,TRBJ1-2,15,CASSVIMGGTYGYTF,TGTGCCAGCAGTGTTATTATGGGGGGAACCTATGGCTACACCTTC
NA,TRBV15,NA,TRBJ2-7,17,CATSREGWGLPGKEQYF,TGTGCCACCAGCAGAGAAGGTTGGGGACTCCCCGGGAAAGAGCAGTACTTC
NA,TRBV5-6,NA,TRBJ1-3,13,CASSFYKGNTIYF,TGTGCCAGCAGCTTTTACAAGGGAAACACCATATATTTT
TRBD1,TRBV7-2,NA,TRBJ2-1,15,CASSLNRGRYNEQFF,TGTGCCAGCAGCTTAAACAGGGGGCGTTACAATGAGCAGTTCTTC
NA,TRBV5-6,NA,TRBJ1-5,13,CASSRGVNQPQHF,TGTGCCAGCAGCCGCGGGGTCAATCAGCCCCAGCATTTT
TRBD1,TRBV5-1,NA,TRBJ1-6,16,CASSPRTGTYNSPLHF,TGCGCCAGCAGCCCACGGACAGGGACCTATAATTCACCCCTCCACTTT
NA,TRBV10-2,few,TRBJ2-5,13,CASMTQYQETQYF,TGCGCCAGCATGACCCAATACCAAGAGACCCAGTACTTC
NA,TRBV5-1,NA,TRBJ2-7,15,CASSLGQTQRHEQYF,TGCGCCAGCAGCTTGGGTCAGACCCAGCGCCACGAGCAGTACTTC
TRBD1,TRBV2,once,TRBJ1-3,16,CASVPYVTGFGNTIYF,TGTGCCAGCGTCCCATACGTGACAGGGTTCGGAAACACCATATATTTT
NA,TRBV10-3,NA,TRBJ2-2,13,CAISESPTGELFF,TGTGCCATCAGTGAATCCCCCACCGGGGAGCTGTTTTTT
TRBD2,TRBV10-3,NA,TRBJ2-2,16,CAISESGGGNTGELFF,TGTGCCATCAGTGAGTCTGGCGGGGGAAACACCGGGGAGCTGTTTTTT
NA,TRBV15,NA,TRBJ1-6,13,CATSRDMGSPLHF,TGTGCCACCAGCAGAGATATGGGTTCACCCCTCCACTTT
TRBD2,TRBV4-1,NA,TRBJ2-4,17,CASSQDRDGGAKNIQYF,TGCGCCAGCAGCCAAGATAGGGACGGGGGGGCGAAAAACATTCAGTACTTC
TRBD2,TRBV7-6,NA,TRBJ2-5,14,CASSPAGGGETQYF,TGTGCCAGCAGCCCCGCGGGGGGAGGGGAGACCCAGTACTTC
NA,TRBV5-6,NA,TRBJ1-2,15,CASSLAQTLDYGYTF,TGTGCCAGCAGCTTGGCCCAGACCCTTGACTATGGCTACACCTTC
TRBD1,TRBV6-1,NA,TRBJ1-2,13,CASSGGTAYGYTF,TGTGCCAGCAGTGGCGGGACAGCCTATGGCTACACCTTC
TRBD2,TRBV13,NA,TRBJ2-7,14,CASSSRRGGYEQYF,TGTGCCAGCAGCTCGCGGCGGGGGGGATACGAGCAGTACTTC
NA,TRBV5-1,NA,TRBJ2-1,17,CASSYSRVRDTDNEQFF,TGCGCCAGCAGCTACAGTCGAGTCCGGGACACTGACAATGAGCAGTTCTTC
TRBD1,TRBV10-3,NA,TRBJ2-7,13,CAISDGTVYEQYF,TGTGCCATCAGTGACGGGACAGTCTACGAGCAGTACTTC
TRBD2,TRBV30,NA,TRBJ2-5,14,CAWNRRGRQETQYF,TGTGCCTGGAACCGGCGGGGGAGACAAGAGACCCAGTACTTC
TRBD1,TRBV27,NA,TRBJ1-2,11,CASGTAGGYTF,TGTGCCAGCGGGACAGCTGGGGGCTACACCTTC
TRBD2,TRBV28,NA,TRBJ2-3,15,CASSRSGGGTDTQYF,TGTGCCAGCAGCCGTTCGGGGGGGGGCACAGATACGCAGTATTTT
NA,TRBV19,NA,TRBJ1-6,15,CASSPRGELDSPLHF,TGTGCCAGTAGTCCCCGCGGGGAACTCGATTCACCCCTCCACTTT
NA,TRBV6-5,NA,TRBJ1-4,13,CASQGTPGEKLFF,TGTGCCAGCCAAGGGACCCCTGGTGAAAAACTGTTTTTT
NA,TRBV7-2,once,TRBJ1-1,18,CASSLRSPLGGMNTEAFF,TGTGCCAGCAGCTTACGGTCCCCTCTTGGGGGTATGAACACTGAAGCTTTCTTT
NA,TRBV5-6,NA,TRBJ2-7,13,CASSFRASYEQYF,TGTGCCAGCAGCTTTCGAGCGTCCTACGAGCAGTACTTC
NA,TRBV30,NA,TRBJ1-1,14,CAWSASLMNTEAFF,TGTGCCTGGAGTGCCAGTCTGATGAACACTGAAGCTTTCTTT
TRBD1,TRBV10-2,NA,TRBJ2-7,14,CATWGRDRVREQYF,TGCGCCACGTGGGGCCGGGACAGGGTACGCGAGCAGTACTTC
NA,TRBV11-2,NA,TRBJ2-1,15,CASSRTGDSYNEQFF,TGTGCCAGCAGCCGCACGGGGGACTCCTACAATGAGCAGTTCTTC
TRBD2,TRBV25-1,NA,TRBJ2-1,13,CASTTSGYNEQFF,TGTGCCAGCACGACTAGCGGCTACAATGAGCAGTTCTTC
NA,TRBV28,few,TRBJ1-1,11,CASSRGTEAFF,TGTGCCAGCAGTCGGGGCACTGAAGCTTTCTTT